The text below deals with one T cell receptor (beta chain). This clonotype was found a few times. Its recognized antigen is unknown. No base qualities exist here, and no much larger clone lies one base off it. The instrument was an Illumina HiSeq 2500. TCR beta libraries were prepared by quantitative 5'-RACE with molecular barcodes. The paper's processing steps were these. Disease-linked TCR variants were identified with a new computational method built on a probabilistic model of VDJ rearrangement. TCRdb took the public reads, trimmed them with fastp at Q25, ran MiXCR for clone calling and kept in-frame beta chains. Every distinct CDR3 protein forms one entry, paired with its most common genes and DNA. It is TCRdb's table, rather than the study itself, that gives the V and J calls and clone size. Counted in this sample were roughly 440,000 distinct CDR3 sequences; approximately 17% of them appeared once. 1% of the sample is in the top ten clones.

The CDR3 contains 17 residues, cysteine and phenylalanine counted. The retained sequence is limited to the CDR3, 51 bases, with the frame set at the first base. CDR1 SGHRS and CDR2 YFSETQ are derived from the germline V gene. V loses 0 bases at its end and J loses 1 base; junction bases beyond the gene matches: 6. The data belong to a study of CD8 T cells in ankylosing spondylitis (dated by TCRdb to the late 2010s). For the study in its entirety: The study set out to find disease-linked TCR variants by profiling T cell receptor beta repertoires in ankylosing spondylitis patients and healthy donors. The whole study cohort included 95 to 130 healthy donors and about two dozen ankylosing spondylitis patients. Peripheral blood was sampled, and synovial fluid was additionally collected from ankylosing spondylitis patients.

Results the study describes overall, beyond this receptor: Some motif variants had previously been reported in the synovial fluid and blood of reactive arthritis patients, which suggests shared mechanisms of disease initiation. A CD8+ phenotype was shown by the disease-linked clones, which were found at relatively low frequencies in peripheral blood. The disease-linked clones were reported as significantly enriched in matched synovial fluid samples from ankylosing spondylitis patients. A TCR beta motif of several highly homologous amino acid variants appeared characteristic of blood from ankylosing spondylitis patients.

Specimen: blood, either unsorted or a sorted T cell fraction (not recorded which). This clonotype was sampled from a male donor with ankylosing spondylitis. Recombination joined TRBV5-1 with TRBJ1-3; a stretch of 8 junction bases matches TRBD1. The CDR3 has the sequence CASSLVTGADSGNTIYF. The DNA sequence follows: TGCGCCAGCAGCTTGGTGACAGGGGCGGATTCTGGAAACACCATATATTTT. Extended through the reference TRBV5-1 and TRBJ1-3 proteins, this CDR3 yields the full variable domain: KAGVTQTPRYLIKTRGQQVTLSCSPISGHRSVSWYQQTPGQGLQFLFEYFSETQRNKGNFPGRFSGRQFSNSRSEMNVSTLELGDSALYLCASSLVTGADSGNTIYFGEGSWLTVV.